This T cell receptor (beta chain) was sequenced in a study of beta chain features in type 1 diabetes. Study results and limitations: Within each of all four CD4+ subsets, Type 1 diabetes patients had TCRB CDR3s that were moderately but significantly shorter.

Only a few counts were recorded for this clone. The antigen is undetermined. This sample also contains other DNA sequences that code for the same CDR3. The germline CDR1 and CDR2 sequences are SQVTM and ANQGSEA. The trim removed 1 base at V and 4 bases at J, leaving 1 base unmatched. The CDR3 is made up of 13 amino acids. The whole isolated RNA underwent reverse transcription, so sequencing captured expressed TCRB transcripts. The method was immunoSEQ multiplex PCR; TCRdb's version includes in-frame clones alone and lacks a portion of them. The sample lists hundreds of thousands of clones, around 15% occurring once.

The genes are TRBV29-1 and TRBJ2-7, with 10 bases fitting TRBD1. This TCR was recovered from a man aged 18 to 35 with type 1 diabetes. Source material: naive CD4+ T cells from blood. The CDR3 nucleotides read TGCAGCGTTGAAGGGACAGGGGGGTACGAGCAGTACTTC. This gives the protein CSVEGTGGYEQYF.